The sequence of this T cell receptor beta chain was determined in a study of blood T cell repertoires in COVID-19. Study overall: The samples span acute and convalescent COVID-19 from the United States, Italy and Spain. Sample material is recorded as cDNA or gDNA derived from T cells, B-cell-depleted T cells, or PBMCs.

CDR1 KGHSH and CDR2 LQKENI come from the germline V gene. This CDR3 has 17 amino acids. Unmatched junction bases numbered 16, after V lost 3 bases and J lost 8 bases. Original data processing: Amplifying reference gene primers gave estimates of nucleated cell counts. Repertoires were generated with immunoSEQ multiplex PCR, while TCRdb's copy carries only in-frame clones and drops some. V, J and clone size are those of that table, while D and trimming were read from the DNA. This table has 95,000 to 120,000 clones, over 65% appearing once. The receptor comes from a woman in her forties with acute or convalescent COVID-19. Sequenced: peripheral blood. The chain couples TRBV18 to TRBJ2-1, with 7 bases fitting TRBD2. CDR3 in amino acids: CASSPPQKGLLSDEQFF. The CDR3, as DNA: TGTGCCAGCTCACCCCCCCAGAAGGGACTACTCTCGGATGAGCAGTTCTTC.